Listed below are T cell receptor beta chains from one sample, sequenced in a study of blood T cells in healthy people across ages. One entry per CDR3 protein results from TCRdb running MiXCR on the 5' RACE reads. The table lists roughly 1,800,000 distinct CDR3 sequences, just under 50% of them singletons. Input material: blood. These receptors came from a woman aged 40 to 49 in good health. Both conserved end residues are part of each CDR3. The D gene is left open where the match is weak. For some rows the clone size is stated as once, few or many, or as a class when expanded; others skip it.

j_gene: TRBJ2-1
v_gene: TRBV7-2
d_gene: TRBD2
abundance: -
CDR3aa: CASSLVAGELNEQFF
CDR3nt: TGTGCCAGCAGCTTAGTAGCGGGGGAGCTCAATGAGCAGTTCTTC

j_gene: TRBJ2-3
v_gene: TRBV20-1
d_gene: -
abundance: -
CDR3aa: CSARYEGTDTQYF
CDR3nt: TGCAGTGCTAGGTACGAGGGCACAGATACGCAGTATTTT

j_gene: TRBJ2-3
v_gene: TRBV4-1
d_gene: TRBD2
abundance: -
CDR3aa: CASSYDSGTSPDTRYF
CDR3nt: TGCGCCAGCAGCTACGACTCCGGGACTAGCCCAGATACGCGGTATTTT

j_gene: TRBJ1-5
v_gene: TRBV7-2
d_gene: TRBD1
abundance: many
CDR3aa: CASSLDRGSNQPQHF
CDR3nt: TGTGCCAGCAGTTTAGACAGGGGTAGCAATCAGCCCCAGCATTTT

j_gene: TRBJ2-5
v_gene: TRBV12-3/TRBV12-4
d_gene: TRBD1
abundance: -
CDR3aa: CASSEQGANNEQYF
CDR3nt: TGTGCCAGCAGTGAACAGGGGGCTAACAATGAGCAGTACTTC

j_gene: TRBJ2-3
v_gene: TRBV6-2/TRBV6-3
d_gene: TRBD2
abundance: -
CDR3aa: CASSYSPGLAGQDTQYF
CDR3nt: TGTGCCAGCAGTTACTCCCCGGGACTAGCGGGCCAGGATACGCAGTATTTT

j_gene: TRBJ2-5
v_gene: TRBV9
d_gene: TRBD1
abundance: few
CDR3aa: CASSFRTGGGETQYF
CDR3nt: TGCGCCAGCAGCTTCCGAACAGGGGGCGGAGAGACCCAGTACTTC

j_gene: TRBJ2-3
v_gene: TRBV12-3/TRBV12-4
d_gene: -
abundance: -
CDR3aa: CASSFSGVGVDTQYF
CDR3nt: TGTGCCAGCAGTTTCTCGGGGGTGGGGGTAGATACGCAGTATTTT

j_gene: TRBJ1-5
v_gene: TRBV20-1
d_gene: -
abundance: -
CDR3aa: CSAKEGRFVNQPQHF
CDR3nt: TGCAGTGCTAAGGAGGGGAGGTTTGTCAATCAGCCCCAGCATTTT

j_gene: TRBJ2-3
v_gene: TRBV4-2
d_gene: -
abundance: few
CDR3aa: CASSQDPSLSTLSTDTQYF
CDR3nt: TGTGCCAGCAGCCAAGACCCCTCCCTCTCGACACTCAGCACAGATACGCAGTATTTT

j_gene: TRBJ2-3
v_gene: TRBV29-1
d_gene: -
abundance: -
CDR3aa: CSVLPGPIGDTQYF
CDR3nt: TGCAGCGTTTTACCGGGACCTATAGGAGATACGCAGTATTTT

j_gene: TRBJ2-3
v_gene: TRBV7-9
d_gene: -
abundance: -
CDR3aa: CASSNRAVTDTQYF
CDR3nt: TGTGCCAGCAGCAACAGAGCAGTCACAGATACGCAGTATTTT

j_gene: TRBJ1-2
v_gene: TRBV11-2
d_gene: TRBD1
abundance: -
CDR3aa: CASSQLGQGVPLDYGYTF
CDR3nt: TGTGCCAGCAGCCAACTTGGACAGGGGGTTCCCCTGGACTATGGTTACACCTTC

j_gene: TRBJ2-2
v_gene: TRBV28
d_gene: -
abundance: -
CDR3aa: CASSLFRELFF
CDR3nt: TGTGCCAGCAGCCTCTTCAGGGAGCTGTTTTTT

j_gene: TRBJ1-5
v_gene: TRBV7-2
d_gene: -
abundance: -
CDR3aa: CASSLESGLQSWYSNQPQHF
CDR3nt: TGTGCCAGCAGCTTAGAATCCGGTTTGCAGAGCTGGTATAGCAATCAGCCCCAGCATTTT

j_gene: TRBJ2-3
v_gene: TRBV29-1
d_gene: TRBD2
abundance: -
CDR3aa: CSTGGAGTDTQYF
CDR3nt: TGCAGCACGGGGGGGGCTGGCACAGATACGCAGTATTTT

j_gene: TRBJ2-7
v_gene: TRBV20-1
d_gene: -
abundance: few
CDR3aa: CSARDFLRGSTYEQYF
CDR3nt: TGCAGTGCTAGAGATTTCCTCCGGGGGAGTACCTACGAGCAGTACTTC

j_gene: TRBJ2-1
v_gene: TRBV27
d_gene: TRBD2
abundance: -
CDR3aa: CASSFTSSGGRYNEQFF
CDR3nt: TGTGCCAGCAGTTTCACTTCTAGCGGGGGCCGATACAATGAGCAGTTCTTC

j_gene: TRBJ2-7
v_gene: TRBV15
d_gene: -
abundance: -
CDR3aa: CATSRDTVRGRGGYEQYF
CDR3nt: TGTGCCACCAGCAGAGATACGGTGCGGGGGCGCGGAGGGTACGAGCAGTACTTC

j_gene: TRBJ1-2
v_gene: TRBV4-2
d_gene: -
abundance: -
CDR3aa: CASSQGEYGPYGYTF
CDR3nt: TGTGCCAGCAGCCAAGGGGAGTACGGGCCCTATGGCTACACCTTC

j_gene: TRBJ2-2
v_gene: TRBV29-1
d_gene: TRBD2
abundance: -
CDR3aa: CSVEDSGEGNTGELFF
CDR3nt: TGCAGCGTTGAAGATAGCGGGGAGGGGAACACCGGGGAGCTGTTTTTT

j_gene: TRBJ2-5
v_gene: TRBV24-1
d_gene: -
abundance: -
CDR3aa: CATSDLRGPNQETQYF
CDR3nt: TGTGCCACCAGTGATTTAAGGGGCCCTAACCAAGAGACCCAGTACTTC

j_gene: TRBJ1-6
v_gene: TRBV10-2
d_gene: TRBD1
abundance: -
CDR3aa: CASRDRVDSPLHF
CDR3nt: TGCGCCAGCAGGGACAGGGTGGATTCACCCCTCCACTTT

j_gene: TRBJ2-3
v_gene: TRBV4-2
d_gene: TRBD2
abundance: many
CDR3aa: CASSQDGGTSGEDTQYF
CDR3nt: TGTGCCAGCAGCCAAGATGGAGGGACTAGCGGGGAAGATACGCAGTATTTT

j_gene: TRBJ1-5
v_gene: TRBV6-6
d_gene: -
abundance: -
CDR3aa: CASSYSPVGQPQHF
CDR3nt: TGTGCCAGCAGTTACTCGCCCGTGGGGCAGCCCCAGCATTTT

j_gene: TRBJ2-3
v_gene: TRBV10-3
d_gene: TRBD1
abundance: -
CDR3aa: CAISLGQISTDTQYF
CDR3nt: TGTGCCATCAGTTTGGGACAGATTAGCACAGATACGCAGTATTTT

j_gene: TRBJ1-4
v_gene: TRBV12-3/TRBV12-4
d_gene: -
abundance: -
CDR3aa: CASRMTVFNEKLFF
CDR3nt: TGTGCCAGCAGGATGACAGTGTTTAATGAAAAACTGTTTTTT

j_gene: TRBJ2-5
v_gene: TRBV29-1
d_gene: -
abundance: few
CDR3aa: CSVEVRWAQYF
CDR3nt: TGCAGCGTTGAAGTAAGGTGGGCCCAGTACTTC

j_gene: TRBJ2-7
v_gene: TRBV7-9
d_gene: TRBD2
abundance: -
CDR3aa: CASTYLGGGEQYF
CDR3nt: TGTGCCAGCACCTACCTTGGCGGGGGCGAGCAGTACTTC

j_gene: TRBJ2-7
v_gene: TRBV2
d_gene: -
abundance: once
CDR3aa: CASGSWYEQYF
CDR3nt: TGTGCCAGCGGGAGTTGGTACGAGCAGTACTTC

j_gene: TRBJ2-6
v_gene: TRBV6-2/TRBV6-3
d_gene: TRBD1
abundance: few
CDR3aa: CASSFAGQGARGANVLTF
CDR3nt: TGTGCCAGCAGTTTCGCGGGACAGGGGGCGCGGGGGGCCAACGTCCTGACTTTC

j_gene: TRBJ1-2
v_gene: TRBV27
d_gene: -
abundance: -
CDR3aa: CASSLSVGLYGYTF
CDR3nt: TGTGCCAGCAGTTTATCGGTAGGGCTCTATGGCTACACCTTC

j_gene: TRBJ2-7
v_gene: TRBV7-9
d_gene: -
abundance: -
CDR3aa: CASSSVEGSYEQYF
CDR3nt: TGTGCCAGCAGCAGTGTCGAGGGCAGCTACGAGCAGTACTTC

j_gene: TRBJ2-7
v_gene: TRBV7-9
d_gene: TRBD1
abundance: -
CDR3aa: CASSFSDRDSYEQYF
CDR3nt: TGTGCCAGCAGCTTCTCAGACAGGGACTCCTACGAGCAGTACTTC

j_gene: TRBJ2-3
v_gene: TRBV4-3
d_gene: TRBD2
abundance: -
CDR3aa: CASSQDETSEYTDTQYF
CDR3nt: TGCGCCAGCAGCCAAGACGAGACTAGCGAGTACACAGATACGCAGTATTTT

j_gene: TRBJ2-5
v_gene: TRBV20-1
d_gene: TRBD2
abundance: few
CDR3aa: CSAERAGQETQYF
CDR3nt: TGCAGTGCGGAAAGAGCGGGACAAGAGACCCAGTACTTC

j_gene: TRBJ2-5
v_gene: TRBV27
d_gene: -
abundance: -
CDR3aa: CASSLGTSFLETQYF
CDR3nt: -

j_gene: TRBJ1-6
v_gene: TRBV7-2
d_gene: TRBD1
abundance: -
CDR3aa: CASSSHRGRRDSPLHF
CDR3nt: TGTGCCAGCAGCTCTCACAGGGGGCGCCGGGATTCACCCCTCCACTTT

j_gene: TRBJ2-1
v_gene: TRBV4-1
d_gene: TRBD1
abundance: few
CDR3aa: CASSQPQGDRQFF
CDR3nt: TGCGCCAGCAGCCAACCCCAGGGGGATCGGCAGTTCTTC

j_gene: TRBJ2-1
v_gene: TRBV14
d_gene: -
abundance: -
CDR3aa: CASSQFRGNYNEQFF
CDR3nt: TGTGCCAGCAGCCAATTCCGGGGGAACTACAATGAGCAGTTCTTC

j_gene: TRBJ2-7
v_gene: TRBV20-1
d_gene: TRBD2
abundance: -
CDR3aa: CSARRASGGPGIYEQYF
CDR3nt: TGCAGTGCTAGAAGGGCTAGCGGGGGGCCCGGAATCTACGAGCAGTACTTC

j_gene: TRBJ2-2
v_gene: TRBV29-1
d_gene: -
abundance: -
CDR3aa: CSVEWSTGELFF
CDR3nt: TGCAGCGTTGAATGGTCCACCGGGGAGCTGTTTTTT

j_gene: TRBJ1-5
v_gene: TRBV20-1
d_gene: -
abundance: -
CDR3aa: CSAIFGSNQPQHF
CDR3nt: TGCAGTGCTATTTTTGGGAGCAATCAGCCCCAGCATTTT

j_gene: TRBJ2-7
v_gene: TRBV9
d_gene: -
abundance: few
CDR3aa: CASSVGDSDEQYF
CDR3nt: TGTGCCAGCAGCGTAGGTGACAGTGACGAGCAGTACTTC

j_gene: TRBJ2-3
v_gene: TRBV3-1
d_gene: -
abundance: many
CDR3aa: CASSQVEDTQYF
CDR3nt: TGTGCCAGCAGCCAAGTGGAAGATACGCAGTATTTT

j_gene: TRBJ2-3
v_gene: TRBV18
d_gene: -
abundance: -
CDR3aa: CASSLLLAQPDTQYF
CDR3nt: TGTGCCAGCTCACTGCTACTAGCACAGCCAGATACGCAGTATTTT